A selection of T cell receptor beta chains follows, all from one sample in a study of T cells in Graves' hyperthyroidism and ophthalmopathy. One entry per CDR3 protein results from TCRdb running MiXCR on the multiplex PCR reads. The sample shows approximately 400,000 distinct CDR3 sequences, 14% of them seen only once. Sequenced material: blood. The receptors stem from a woman aged 55-70 years with Graves' hyperthyroidism. Each CDR3 is given with its conserved first and last residue. D genes are given only for firm matches. Only some rows state a clone size, as once, few, many or a class for expanded clones.

TRBV24-1	TRBD2	.	TRBJ2-1	TGTGCCACCAGTGATTTGCCGGCTAGCGGGACCCTCTCCTACAATGAGCAGTTCTTC	CATSDLPASGTLSYNEQFF
TRBV7-2	.	many	TRBJ2-1	TGTGCCAGCAGCTCCCGTCGAGGGGTTGGCGATGAGCAGTTCTTC	CASSSRRGVGDEQFF
TRBV28	.	many	TRBJ1-5	TGTGCCAGCAGTTTAGACCTTAGCAATCAGCCCCAGCATTTT	CASSLDLSNQPQHF
TRBV4-2	TRBD1	.	TRBJ1-1	TGTGCCAGCAGCCAAGCGGACAGGGGATTACCTGAAGCTTTCTTT	CASSQADRGLPEAFF
TRBV30	TRBD1	many	TRBJ1-1	TGTGCCTGGAGTGAGGGGGCTCTGAACACTGAAGCTTTCTTT	CAWSEGALNTEAFF
TRBV6-1	.	many	TRBJ1-5	TGTGCCAGCAAGTCCAGGGGAGGCCAGCCCCAGCATTTT	CASKSRGGQPQHF
TRBV9	TRBD2	.	TRBJ2-1	TGTGCCAGCAGCGTAGGGAGTCTAGCGGGCGGAGACAATGAGCAGTTCTTC	CASSVGSLAGGDNEQFF
TRBV6-1	.	.	TRBJ2-1	TGTGCCAGCAATCCAGGGGTGAATGAGCAGTTCTTC	CASNPGVNEQFF
TRBV6-1	TRBD1	.	TRBJ2-2	TGTGCCAGCAGTGAGGACAGGAGGAACACCGGGGAGCTGTTTTTT	CASSEDRRNTGELFF
TRBV24-1	.	few	TRBJ2-1	TGTGCCACCAGTGTTGGCGCCTCTGTGTTCTTC	CATSVGASVFF
TRBV6-6	.	.	TRBJ2-7	TGTGCCAGCAGTTACTCAACCGGCCCTAGCTCCTACGAGCAGTACTTC	CASSYSTGPSSYEQYF
TRBV20-1	TRBD2	many	TRBJ2-4	TGCAGTGCTAGAGTAGGTGCTAGCGGGAGTGAGGGCATTCAGTACTTC	CSARVGASGSEGIQYF
TRBV12-3/TRBV12-4	TRBD1	.	TRBJ2-7	TGTGCCAGTCGGGGTCGGACAGGGAGGTACGAGCAGTACTTC	CASRGRTGRYEQYF
TRBV7-9	TRBD1	few	TRBJ2-1	TGTGCCAGCGACCCCGGGGTGGCAGGGGGCGCCCCATGGCAGTTCTTC	CASDPGVAGGAPWQFF
TRBV29-1	.	few	TRBJ2-2	TGCAGCGTTTTGACAGGAACGGGCGGGGAGCTGTTTTTT	CSVLTGTGGELFF
TRBV3-1	.	many	TRBJ2-3	TGTGCCAGCAGCCGAAGGCTAGGCTACACAGATACGCAGTATTTT	CASSRRLGYTDTQYF
TRBV5-1	TRBD2	many	TRBJ2-5	TGCGCCAGCAGCTACGGACTAGCGGGGAAACAAGAGACCCAGTACTTC	CASSYGLAGKQETQYF
TRBV7-7	.	many	TRBJ2-3	TGTGCTAGCAGTTTTGGTGACACAGATACGCAGTATTTT	CASSFGDTDTQYF
TRBV6-1	.	many	TRBJ1-1	TGTGCCAGCAGTCCGACCCCCCAGGGGCAGAACACTGAAGCTTTCTTT	CASSPTPQGQNTEAFF
TRBV2	.	many	TRBJ1-6	TGTGCCAGCAGCGAGGGGTTTTCGCCCCTCCACTTT	CASSEGFSPLHF
TRBV6-1	TRBD2	few	TRBJ2-1	TGTGCCAGCAGTCCTAACCTAGCGGGAGGATGGAATGAGCAGTTCTTC	CASSPNLAGGWNEQFF
TRBV6-1	.	many	TRBJ1-1	TGTGCCAGCAGTGACGGGGGGGGCCTACCTGAAGCTTTCTTT	CASSDGGGLPEAFF
TRBV27	TRBD2	many	TRBJ2-7	TGTGCCAGCAGTTCTCCGGCTTCTAGCGGGACCTACGAGCAGTACTTC	CASSSPASSGTYEQYF
TRBV12-3/TRBV12-4	TRBD2	many	TRBJ2-1	TGTGCCAGCACCCCGACTAGCGGCTACAATGAGCAGTTCTTC	CASTPTSGYNEQFF
TRBV19	.	few	TRBJ1-3	TGTGCCAGTAGTACTCGGCCGCTGAGCTCTGGAAACACCATATATTTT	CASSTRPLSSGNTIYF
TRBV7-2	TRBD2	many	TRBJ2-1	TGTGCCAGCAGCTTAGGAGCTAGCGGGATCTACAATGAGCAGTTCTTC	CASSLGASGIYNEQFF
TRBV28	.	many	TRBJ1-2	TGTGCCAGCAGTTTTTCCAGTATACCCTATGGCTACACCTTC	CASSFSSIPYGYTF
TRBV7-2	TRBD2	many	TRBJ2-1	TGTGCCAGCAGCCGACCGGGGGGGACTAGCGGGTACAATGAGCAGTTCTTC	CASSRPGGTSGYNEQFF
TRBV2	TRBD2	once	TRBJ2-3	TGTGCCAGCAGTGAAGTAGCGGGAGGTCAGGGTACGCAGTATTTT	CASSEVAGGQGTQYF
TRBV29-1	TRBD2	many	TRBJ2-1	TGCAGCGTCGACTCCGGGACTAGTAATGAGCAGTTCTTC	CSVDSGTSNEQFF
TRBV12-3/TRBV12-4	TRBD2	many	TRBJ2-1	TGTGCCAGCAGTACTCGGACTAGCGGGAGGGTTGTCAATGAGCAGTTCTTC	CASSTRTSGRVVNEQFF
TRBV19	TRBD1	.	TRBJ1-3	TGTGCCAGTAGATCCCCCCGGGACAGTTTTTTCTACTCTGGAAACACCATATATTTT	CASRSPRDSFFYSGNTIYF
TRBV11-3	TRBD1	many	TRBJ2-2	TGTGCCAGCAGCTATGGGACAGCGAACACCGGGGAGCTGTTTTTT	CASSYGTANTGELFF
TRBV19	TRBD1	.	TRBJ1-1	TGTGCCAGTAGTATGGCGACAGGGGGGACTGAAGCTTTCTTT	CASSMATGGTEAFF
TRBV12-3/TRBV12-4	TRBD1	.	TRBJ1-1	TGTGCCAGCAGTCCCGGGACAGGGTCAAAAGCTTTCTTT	CASSPGTGSKAFF
TRBV27	TRBD1	many	TRBJ1-2	TGTGCCAGCAGTTTATTAGGACAGGGGATCTATGGCTACACCTTC	CASSLLGQGIYGYTF
TRBV12-3/TRBV12-4	TRBD2	.	TRBJ2-7	TGTGCCAGCAGGTCTACTAGCGGACCCTCCTACGAGCAGTACTTC	CASRSTSGPSYEQYF
TRBV25-1	.	.	TRBJ2-7	TGTGCCAGCAGTGTATCAACTAGCAGTAACGGGCAGTACTTC	CASSVSTSSNGQYF
TRBV12-3/TRBV12-4	TRBD1	many	TRBJ1-2	TGTGCCAGCAGTTTTCAAGGACAGGGAGGAGGCTACACCTTC	CASSFQGQGGGYTF
TRBV5-1	TRBD2	once	TRBJ2-2	TGCGCCAGCAGCTTCGTGGCGGGAGATCTGGGGGAGCTGCTTTTT	CASSFVAGDLGELLF